The 11 T cell receptor beta chains below come from one sample, sequenced in a study of cytomegalovirus exposure and HLA in healthy donors. Assay: immunoSEQ multiplex PCR; the TCRdb copy retains only in-frame clones and omits some. The table records 150,000 to 200,000 clones, about 86% of them present only once. Sequenced sample: PBMCs. Source of these receptors: a young woman in good health and CMV-seropositive.

This clone has more than one count but fewer than ten. This sequence joins TRBV20-1 and TRBJ2-7; no reliable D call. V lost 3 bases, J lost 2 bases, and 2 bases lay in between. Germline V gives CDR1 DFQATT, CDR2 SNEGSKA (reference sequence). This CDR3 is 10 amino acids long. The CDR3 loop is CSASAYEQYF. The CDR3, as DNA: TGCAGTGCTAGCGCCTACGAGCAGTACTTC.

The genes are TRBV4-3 and TRBJ2-2, with D uncertain. Germline lookup yields CDR1 LGHNA and CDR2 YSLEER. CDR3 length: 15 residues. Trimming stripped 0 bases from V and 3 bases from J, with 8 bases between. Here the CDR3 reads CASSQDLSDTGELFF. The CDR3 nucleotides are TGCGCCAGCAGCCAAGATCTATCCGACACCGGGGAGCTGTTTTTT.

The chain carries TRBV18 and TRBJ2-1; D is undetermined. Germline loops: CDR1 KGHSH, CDR2 LQKENI. The CDR3 sequence is 13 residues long. V lost 6 bases to trimming and J lost 9 bases, with 15 bases between them. The CDR3, as DNA: TGTGCCAGCTCCAGCACCATGGAGCGTGAGCAGTTCTTC. Protein: CASSSTMEREQFF.

This clone appeared a single time. The CDR3: CASSRSGTTLYEQYF. The CDR3 bases are TGTGCCAGCTCGCGATCCGGGACAACTCTCTACGAGCAGTACTTC. The chain uses TRBV18 and TRBJ2-7, with D possibly being TRBD1 (6 bases). Germline V gives CDR1 KGHSH, CDR2 LQKENI. The V gene lost 6 bases and the J gene lost 3 bases, with 18 bases spanning the gap. The CDR3 spans 15 residues. The variable domain in full, with the rest retrieved from reference TRBV18 and TRBJ2-7, is NAGVMQNPRHLVRRRGQEARLRCSPMKGHSHVYWYRQLPEEGLKFMVYLQKENIIDESGMPKERFSAEFPKEGPSILRIQQVVRGDSAAYFCASSRSGTTLYEQYFGPGTRLTVT.

The V call is TRBV4-3, the J call TRBJ2-5; tentatively, D is TRBD1 (5 bases). V was cut by 4 bases and J by 1 base, with 13 bases left in between. Per germline, CDR1 LGHNA and CDR2 YSLEER. This CDR3 is built from 15 residues. CDR3 sequence: CASSPRAGIQETQYF. The CDR3 DNA reads as TGCGCCAGCAGCCCCCGGGCAGGGATCCAAGAGACCCAGTACTTC.

This clone has a single count. The chain has TRBV7-2 and TRBJ1-2; a weak D match, TRBD1 (5 bases). CDR1 and CDR2 from the germline V gene are SGHTA and FQGNSA. This CDR3 comprises 13 residues. V lost 1 base, J lost 8 bases, and 11 bases lay in between. CDR3 protein: CASSLVGGRGYTF. The CDR3 DNA sequence: TGTGCCAGCAGCTTAGTTGGGGGGAGAGGCTACACCTTC.

The CDR3 nucleotides read TGTGCCAGCAGAGGGTTCCCGGGAAATGAGCAGTTCTTC. Translating gives CASRGFPGNEQFF. This chain links TRBV27 with TRBJ2-1, with D possibly being TRBD2 (5 bases). Trimming took 6 bases from V and 7 from J, leaving 13 bases between them. Germline V gene sequence: CDR1 MNHEY, CDR2 SMNVEV (reference sequence). The CDR3 runs to 13 residues.

The chain recombines TRBV9 with TRBJ1-5; 7 bases match TRBD1. The CDR3 sequence is 13 residues long. The germline V gene encodes CDR1 SGDLS and CDR2 YYNGEE. V lost 3 bases to trimming and J lost 4 bases; unmatched junction nucleotides: 1. The CDR3 coding sequence is TGTGCCAGCAGCGCGGGACAGAATCAGCCCCAGCATTTT. It codes for CASSAGQNQPQHF.

This clone was picked up a small number of times. This chain uses TRBV2 with TRBJ1-6; D is ambiguous. The CDR3 consists of 15 residues. Germline CDR1 reads SNHLY; CDR2 reads FYNNEI. V dropped 3 bases and J dropped 6 bases, with 12 bases sitting between them. CDR3: CASSDSGVSNSPLHF. CDR3 sequence (DNA): TGTGCCAGCAGTGACTCCGGGGTTTCTAATTCACCCCTCCACTTT. Complete variable domain (other parts from reference TRBV2 and TRBJ1-6): EPEVTQTPSHQVTQMGQEVILRCVPISNHLYFYWYRQILGQKVEFLVSFYNNEISEKSEIFDDQFSVERPDGSNFTLKIRSTKLEDSAMYFCASSDSGVSNSPLHFGNGTRLTVT.

The chain is built from TRBV7-9 and TRBJ2-5; weak D call: TRBD1 (6 bases). From germline, CDR1 is SEHNR and CDR2 FQNEAQ (reference sequence). V lost 3 bases and J lost 1, with 9 bases in between. CDR3 length: 14 residues. CDR3 bases: TGTGCCAGCAGCTTCCTGGACAGCCAAGAGACCCAGTACTTC. It encodes CASSFLDSQETQYF.

The V gene is TRBV5-6, the J gene TRBJ2-7, with TRBD1 identical over 7 bases. V was pared by 5 bases and J by 9 bases, with 17 bases of the junction left unmatched. Per the germline V gene, CDR1 is SGHDT and CDR2 is YYEEEE. The CDR3 has 15 residues. CDR3 amino acids: CASSPTIRTGDGQYF. The CDR3 DNA is TGTGCCAGCAGTCCTACCATCAGGACAGGAGATGGGCAGTACTTC.